The 8 T cell receptor beta chains listed next were all sequenced from one sample in a study of T-cell reconstitution after alpha-beta-depleted transplantation in children. The authors prepared the TCRbeta library with unique molecular identifiers. TCRdb independently ran MiXCR on the PCR reads; one entry per CDR3 protein. The table includes tens of thousands of distinct CDR3 sequences, approximately 5% detected once. This specimen consisted of PBMCs, mostly from graft donor cells, obtained 180 days after TCRalphabeta/CD19-depleted stem cell transplant. These TCRs come from a boy under two years old who had a stem cell transplant for acute myeloid leukemia, so the T cells may come from the graft donor.

There are many counts of this clonotype. V usage is TRBV20-1 and J usage is TRBJ2-1; 7 nucleotides align to TRBD1. Germline V CDR1 and CDR2: DFQATT, SNEGSKA (reference sequence). This CDR3 has 15 residues. J lost 3 bases, V lost 6 bases, and 11 bases had no gene match. CDR3 region: CSALGSGTVYNEQFF. Here the CDR3 DNA reads TGCAGTGCCCTGGGGTCCGGGACAGTCTACAATGAGCAGTTCTTC.

Ten or more counts support this clonotype. The V gene is TRBV7-3, the J gene TRBJ1-5; perhaps TRBD1 as D (6 bases). Germline V gives CDR1 SGHTA, CDR2 FQGTGA. V lost 3 bases and J lost 5, with 35 bases in between. There are 22 residues in the CDR3. The CDR3: CASSFLGMGPQAGGWVDQPQHF. In DNA form, the CDR3 reads TGTGCCAGCAGCTTCCTAGGGATGGGACCACAAGCTGGGGGCTGGGTGGATCAGCCCCAGCATTTT.

This clonotype was observed many times. The CDR3: CAITGQGANYGYTF. The DNA for the CDR3 is TGTGCCATCACCGGACAGGGCGCGAACTATGGCTACACCTTC. The chain has TRBV10-3 and TRBJ1-2; 8 bases agree with TRBD1. This CDR3 spans 14 amino acids. Looked up from germline, CDR1 is ENHRY and CDR2 is SYGVKD. The trim removed 7 bases at V and 2 bases at J, leaving 6 bases unmatched.

This clonotype was observed at least ten times. The chain employs TRBV20-1 and TRBJ2-7, with 9 bases lining up with TRBD1. Germline V gene sequence: CDR1 DFQATT, CDR2 SNEGSKA (reference sequence). There are 15 residues in the CDR3. V lost 6 bases and J lost 4; bases outside the gene matches: 13. The CDR3 reads CSASPAGQGSYEQYV. In DNA, the CDR3 is TGCAGTGCCAGCCCCGCGGGACAGGGTTCTTACGAGCAGTACGTC.

This clonotype was observed at least ten times. The chain is built from TRBV20-1 and TRBJ1-2; a weak D match, TRBD1 (6 bases). The CDR3 spans 15 residues. Germline CDR1 and CDR2: DFQATT and SNEGSKA (reference sequence). The V end lost 6 bases, the J end lost 4 bases, and 21 bases lay between the germline ends. CDR3 amino acids: CSAVGGPQGSYGYTF. CDR3 nucleotide sequence: TGCAGTGCCGTTGGGGGTCCACAGGGATCCTATGGCTACACCTTC.

There are many counts of this clonotype. V is TRBV24-1 and J is TRBJ2-3; TRBD1 aligns across 9 bases. The germline V gene has CDR1 KGHDR and CDR2 SFDVKD. CDR3 length: 15 residues. With V trimmed by 7 bases and J by 6 bases, 10 bases remained unmatched. The chain's CDR3 is CATSPTGGTTDTQYF. The CDR3 nucleotides read TGTGCCACCAGCCCGACAGGGGGGACGACGGATACGCAGTATTTT.

This chain joins TRBV20-1 and TRBJ1-1; D is unresolved. Trimming removed 3 bases from V and 0 bases from J, with 8 bases in between. Germline CDR1 and CDR2: DFQATT and SNEGSKA (reference sequence). The CDR3 consists of 13 residues. In DNA, the CDR3 is TGCAGTGCTAGCCCCCAACTGAACACTGAAGCTTTCTTT. It encodes CSASPQLNTEAFF.

This clonotype was counted at least ten times. The rearrangement links TRBV5-1 to TRBJ2-5; 9 bases are shared with TRBD1. Germline V lookup: CDR1 SGHRS, CDR2 YFSETQ. The CDR3 totals 16 residues. The ends lost 4 bases at V and 4 bases at J; junction bases unmatched: 11. The CDR3 reads CASSQDRGATGETQYF. The CDR3 region has the DNA TGCGCCAGCAGCCAGGACAGGGGTGCAACTGGAGAGACCCAGTACTTC.